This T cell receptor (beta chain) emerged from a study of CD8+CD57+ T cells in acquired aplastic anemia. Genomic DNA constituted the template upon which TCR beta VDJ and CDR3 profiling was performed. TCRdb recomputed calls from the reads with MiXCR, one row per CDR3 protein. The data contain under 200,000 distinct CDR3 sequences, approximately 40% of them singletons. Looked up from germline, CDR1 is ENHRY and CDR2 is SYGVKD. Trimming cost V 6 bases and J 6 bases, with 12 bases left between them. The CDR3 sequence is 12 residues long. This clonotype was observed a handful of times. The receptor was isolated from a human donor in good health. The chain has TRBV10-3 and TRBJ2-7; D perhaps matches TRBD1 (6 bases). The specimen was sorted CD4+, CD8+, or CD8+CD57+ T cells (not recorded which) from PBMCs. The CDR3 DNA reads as TGTGCCATCAGGAACAGGGCGGGCGAGCAGTACTTC. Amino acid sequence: CAIRNRAGEQYF.